This paragraph covers one T cell receptor (beta chain) sequence. A read error may explain this, as a much larger clone is one base away. Naive CD8 libraries came from approximately 20,000 to 1,000,000 sorted cells with 10%, 30% or 50% RNA. The authors sorted naive CD8 T cells as CD8+CD4-CCR7+CD45RA+. From germline, CDR1 is MGHDK and CDR2 SYGVNS. CDR3 length: 14 amino acids. This sample was included in a study of molecular identifiers for immune sequencing clone quantification. MiXCR was run by TCRdb on the PCR reads, yielding one entry per CDR3 protein. The table lists over 70,000 distinct CDR3 sequences, about 23% of them singletons, with roughly 0.76% in the top ten.

What was sequenced was naive CD8+ T cells from blood, with Jurkat cell RNA spiked in. Subset denoted: FACS-sorted CD8+CD4-CCR7+CD45RA+ naive T cells. The chain is built from TRBV25-1 and TRBJ1-4; 8 bases align to TRBD1. The TCR originated in a human donor in good health. Some libraries in this study had Jurkat cell RNA spiked in. The CDR3 DNA reads as TGTGCCAGCAGTGGGCCGACAGGGGTTGAAAAACCGTTTTTT. Translation: CASSGPTGVEKPFF.